The 4 T cell receptor beta chains presented below share a single source sample, sequenced in a study of patients and donors after allogeneic stem cell transplantation. MiXCR was run by TCRdb on the RT-PCR reads, yielding one entry per CDR3 protein. This table has over 130,000 distinct CDR3 sequences, roughly two fifths appearing once. Source material: blood, either unsorted or a sorted T cell fraction (not recorded which). Receptors originate from a human donor who was either an allogeneic HSCT recipient or a stem cell or donor lymphocyte infusion donor (not recorded which). It is not recorded whose cells these are; they may come from a transplant donor.

This rearrangement joins TRBV12-3 or TRBV12-4 to TRBJ2-7; 8 bases map to TRBD1. This CDR3 has 13 residues. V was pared by 1 base and J by 5 bases, with 1 base of the junction left unmatched. The CDR3 spells CASSLGQGNEQYF. DNA of the CDR3: TGTGCCAGCAGTTTAGGACAGGGGAACGAGCAGTACTTC.

This clonotype showed up just a few times. The V gene is TRBV12-3 or TRBV12-4, the J gene TRBJ1-5; possible D gene TRBD1, 6 bases. The CDR3 covers 14 residues. Deletions cut 5 bases from V and 6 bases from J, with 14 bases between. CDR3 amino acids: CASSPGQISQPQHF. DNA for the CDR3: TGTGCCAGCAGTCCCGGACAGATCAGTCAGCCCCAGCATTTT.

The genes are TRBV20-1 and TRBJ1-6; the match to TRBD1 covers 7 bases. Germline CDR1 DFQATT, CDR2 SNEGSKA (reference sequence). The CDR3 has 12 amino acids. V lost 6 bases, J lost 10 bases, and 6 bases stayed unmatched. CDR3: CSAEGASSPLHF. CDR3 DNA: TGCAGTGCGGAGGGGGCGAGCTCACCCCTCCACTTT.

The chain recombines TRBV7-2 with TRBJ2-5; the match to TRBD2 covers 12 bases. Trimming took 4 bases from V and 1 from J; bases not matched to a gene: 4. This CDR3 is built from 16 residues. Germline assignment: CDR1 SGHTA and CDR2 FQGNSA. In DNA, the CDR3 is TGTGCCAGCAGCTCAGGACTAGCGGGGATCCAAGAGACCCAGTACTTC. Translating gives CASSSGLAGIQETQYF.